This T cell receptor beta chain was identified during a study of blood T cell repertoires in COVID-19. Study overall: Sources were T cells, B-cell-depleted T cells, or PBMCs; the material itself was cDNA or gDNA.

Clones were sequenced by immunoSEQ multiplex PCR, and TCRdb holds only the in-frame ones, with some missing. The repertoire has about 44,000 clones, around 80% of them found once; the top ten carry roughly 47%. The sample taken for sequencing was peripheral blood. This receptor was identified in a human donor in a cohort sampled during active COVID-19.

CDR3 in DNA: TGTGCCAGCAGTGACCGCGGGGGGGTCGGTGGCAATGAGCAGTTCTTC. Its protein product is CASSDRGGVGGNEQFF. This chain uses TRBV2 with TRBJ2-1; 9 bases map to TRBD2. CDR1 and CDR2 (germline): SNHLY, FYNNEI. V gave up 3 bases and J gave up 6 bases; unmatched junction bases: 9. This CDR3 comprises 16 residues.